This T cell receptor beta chain was recorded in a study of shared clonotypes between healthy human individuals. The CDR3 totals 16 residues. The germline gives CDR1 LNHNV, CDR2 YYDKDF (reference sequence). V was pared by 5 bases and J by 5 bases, with 22 bases between. The assay was immunoSEQ multiplex PCR, and TCRdb's table has in-frame clones only and misses some. The sample contains about 2.3 million clones, roughly 92% of which appear only once. The sequenced sample consisted of naive CD4+ T cells from PBMCs. The subset here: CD45RA+ positively selected. The V and J genes are TRBV15 and TRBJ2-7; TRBD1 might be the D (6 bases). The TCR comes from a man younger than 35 in good health. Some clones in this sample may be carry-over from other donors' samples. The CDR3 loop reads CATSPLGSRGTNEQYF. The CDR3 DNA follows: TGTGCCACCAGCCCCCTGGGGTCCAGGGGAACGAACGAGCAGTACTTC.